Below, 2 T cell receptor beta chains from the same sample are listed, as sequenced in a study of blood T cell repertoires in COVID-19. Only in-frame clones appear in the TCRdb table, and some are missing; sequencing was by immunoSEQ multiplex PCR. The top ten hold more than 1% of the sample, which has approximately 400,000 clones, roughly 90% seen once. Sequencing was carried out using peripheral blood. The source is a man aged 40-49 years with acute or convalescent COVID-19.

The chain joins TRBV5-6 to TRBJ1-2; 9 nucleotides align to TRBD1. Germline CDR1 and CDR2: SGHDT and YYEEEE. The CDR3 consists of 15 residues. The V segment lost 2 bases and the J segment 6 bases; nucleotides outside the gene matches: 8. Written as DNA, the CDR3 is TGTGCCAGCAGCTTACTCCGGGACAGGGCTAATGGCTACACCTTC. Translation gives CASSLLRDRANGYTF.

This chain connects TRBV3-1 (or the pseudogene TRBV3-2) to TRBJ1-6, with TRBD1 matching over 7 bases. There are 14 residues in the CDR3. Per the germline V gene, CDR1 is LGHDT and CDR2 is YNNKEL (reference sequence). V was pared by 4 bases and J by 7 bases, with 4 bases of the junction left unmatched. The CDR3 nucleotides read TGTGCCAGCAGCCTACGGACAGGCAATTCACCCCTCCACTTT. Translating it yields CASSLRTGNSPLHF.